These 27 T cell receptor beta chains came from one sample sequenced in a study of blood T cell repertoires in COVID-19. Data came from immunoSEQ multiplex PCR; TCRdb stores just in-frame clones and leaves some out. The table records 95,000 to 110,000 clones, around 87% of them present only once. Source material: peripheral blood. The receptors come from a man in his fifties or sixties with acute or convalescent COVID-19.

V usage is TRBV9 and J usage is TRBJ2-1; D might be TRBD2 (6 bases). The CDR3 has 16 residues. Trimming removed 0 bases from V and 0 bases from J, with 10 bases in between. From germline, CDR1 is SGDLS and CDR2 YYNGEE. The DNA of the CDR3 is TGTGCCAGCAGCGTAGAAGTGGGACTCTCCTACAATGAGCAGTTCTTC. It translates to CASSVEVGLSYNEQFF.

The rearrangement uses TRBV27 and TRBJ2-2; 8 nucleotides agree with TRBD2. CDR1 is MNHEY and CDR2 is SMNVEV in the germline V gene (reference sequence). The CDR3 loop spans 15 amino acids. Trimming took 2 bases from V and 6 from J; bases not matched to a gene: 5. The CDR3 spells CASSLIGLASGELFF. The CDR3 DNA sequence: TGTGCCAGCAGTTTAATAGGACTAGCCTCCGGGGAGCTGTTTTTT.

The J gene is TRBJ1-2, the V gene TRBV27; 9 nucleotides align to TRBD1. Germline V lookup: CDR1 MNHEY, CDR2 SMNVEV (reference sequence). The V gene end was trimmed by 6 bases and the J gene end by 5 bases; junction bases not matched to a gene: 7. The CDR3 sequence is 14 residues long. DNA for the CDR3: TGTGCCAGCAGCCCGACAGGGACAGGGTATGGCTACACCTTC. Translated: CASSPTGTGYGYTF.

The chain combines TRBV13 with TRBJ2-1, with TRBD2 matching over 13 bases. V lost 3 bases, J lost 9 bases, and 5 bases stayed unmatched. The CDR3 consists of 15 residues. In germline, CDR1 is PRHDT, CDR2 FYEKMQ (reference sequence). In DNA form, the CDR3 reads TGTGCCAGCAGCTTCAGGACTAGCGGGAGATTTGAGCAGTTCTTC. The encoded protein is CASSFRTSGRFEQFF. The variable domain in full, with the rest retrieved from reference TRBV13 and TRBJ2-1, is AAGVIQSPRHLIKEKRETATLKCYPIPRHDTVYWYQQGPGQDPQFLISFYEKMQSDKGSIPDRFSAQQFSDYHSELNMSSLELGDSALYFCASSFRTSGRFEQFFGPGTRLTVL.

This clone was seen only once. DNA for the CDR3: TGTGCCAGCAGCCAAGGACTAGCGGGGCCCACCGGGGAGCTGTTTTTT. This translates into CASSQGLAGPTGELFF. The J gene is TRBJ2-2, the V gene TRBV3-1 (or the pseudogene TRBV3-2); the match to TRBD2 covers 11 bases. After removal of 1 base from V and 4 bases from J, the junction contained 2 bases not matched to a gene. The CDR3 loop spans 16 amino acids. Germline V CDR1 and CDR2: LGHDT, YNNKEL (reference sequence).

This clone was observed a handful of times. The rearrangement joins TRBV3-1 (or the pseudogene TRBV3-2) to TRBJ2-3; D is possibly TRBD2 (6 bases). The CDR3 sequence is 15 residues long. Germline values: CDR1 LGHDT, CDR2 YNNKEL (reference sequence). V shed 0 bases and J shed 2 bases, with 9 bases lying between them. This chain's CDR3 is CASSQDVDYTDTQYF. CDR3 nucleotide sequence: TGTGCCAGCAGCCAAGATGTGGACTACACAGATACGCAGTATTTT.

This clone was picked up many times. The genes are TRBV5-7 and TRBJ2-2; TRBD2 matches 11 bases. TRBV5-7 has ORF status, its function being uncertain. The CDR3 extends over 16 amino acids. V lost 4 bases, J lost 0 bases, and 2 bases stayed unmatched. DNA of the CDR3: TGTGCCAGCAGCGGGACTAGCGGAGCGAACACCGGGGAGCTGTTTTTT. The encoded protein is CASSGTSGANTGELFF.

J is TRBJ2-1 and V is TRBV4-1; a possible D gene is TRBD2 (5 bases). V was shortened by 5 bases and J by 8 bases, with 19 bases between the two germline ends. Germline-derived CDR1 and CDR2 are MGHRA and YSYEKL. The CDR3 is made up of 15 amino acids. This chain's CDR3 is CASSSGEHMRDEQFF. The CDR3 bases are TGCGCCAGCAGCTCCGGGGAGCACATGCGGGATGAGCAGTTCTTC.

J is TRBJ2-1 and V is TRBV29-1, with D possibly matching TRBD2 (6 bases). V was pared by 1 base and J by 5 bases, with 15 bases between. The CDR3 covers 15 residues. The germline V gene has CDR1 SQVTM and CDR2 ANQGSEA. The CDR3 here is CSVEGGLRGNNEQFF. The CDR3 nucleotides are TGCAGCGTTGAAGGGGGCCTACGGGGGAACAATGAGCAGTTCTTC.

CDR3 loop: CASSKGFNRPEETQYF. In DNA, the CDR3 is TGTGCCAGCAGCAAAGGATTTAACAGACCAGAAGAGACCCAGTACTTC. This chain links TRBV21-1 with TRBJ2-5; the D call TRBD1 from the table was never checked on the DNA. TRBV21-1 is marked as a pseudogene. This CDR3 contains 16 residues.

V gene TRBV24-1 combines with J gene TRBJ1-5; D is uncertain. V was clipped by 3 bases and J by 4 bases, with 6 bases between them. Germline values: CDR1 KGHDR, CDR2 SFDVKD. This CDR3 has 13 residues. The CDR3 DNA reads TGTGCCACCAGTGATCGGTGGAATCAGCCCCAGCATTTT. It specifies CATSDRWNQPQHF.

The rearrangement links TRBV6-4 to TRBJ1-1; D possibly corresponds to TRBD1 (5 bases). This CDR3 region has 13 residues. Per the germline V gene, CDR1 is MRHNA and CDR2 is SNTAGT. The V gene lost 4 bases and the J gene lost 1 base, with 7 bases spanning the gap. The CDR3 nucleotides are TGTGCCAGCAGTGCCCAGGGGAACACTGAAGCTTTCTTT. Protein: CASSAQGNTEAFF.

The rearrangement joins TRBV3-1 (or the pseudogene TRBV3-2) to TRBJ2-1; 8 nucleotides align to TRBD1. This CDR3 spans 14 amino acids. Germline CDR1 reads LGHDT; CDR2 reads YNNKEL (reference sequence). Trimming cost V 7 bases and J 2 bases; bases outside gene matches: 4. CDR3 DNA sequence: TGTGCCAGCACGGACAGGGCCGCCTACAATGAGCAGTTCTTC. Translated: CASTDRAAYNEQFF.

The gene calls are TRBV24-1 and TRBJ2-6, with a possible D match to TRBD1 (6 bases). Germline lookup yields CDR1 KGHDR and CDR2 SFDVKD. The CDR3 totals 17 residues. The ends were cut back, 3 bases at V and 0 bases at J, with 11 bases in the middle. CDR3 protein: CATSDARDNSGANVLTF. Here the CDR3 DNA reads TGTGCCACCAGTGATGCCCGGGACAACTCTGGGGCCAACGTCCTGACTTTC.

The chain uses TRBV2 and TRBJ2-5; D may be TRBD2 (6 bases). V lost 5 bases and J 1 base, leaving 8 bases between the germline ends. Germline V lookup: CDR1 SNHLY, CDR2 FYNNEI. This CDR3 is 13 amino acids long. The CDR3 region has the DNA TGTGCCAGCAGTAGCGGGCCCCAAGAGACCCAGTACTTC. Its protein product is CASSSGPQETQYF.

The chain links TRBV5-1 to TRBJ1-1, with a tentative D call TRBD1 (6 bases). The ends were cut back, 4 bases at V and 6 bases at J, with 13 bases in the middle. The CDR3 contains 13 residues. Germline CDR1 is SGHRS and CDR2 is YFSETQ. In DNA, the CDR3 is TGCGCCAGCAGCGCCGACAGGCCCCCTGAAGCTTTCTTT. Protein: CASSADRPPEAFF.

The chain carries TRBV24-1 and TRBJ2-7; 8 bases are shared with TRBD1. Germline assignment: CDR1 KGHDR and CDR2 SFDVKD. CDR3 size: 15 residues. Trimming cost V 3 bases and J 3 bases; bases outside gene matches: 6. CDR3 loop: CATSDPGQGGYEQYF. Here the CDR3 DNA reads TGTGCCACCAGTGATCCAGGACAGGGTGGCTACGAGCAGTACTTC.

The V gene is TRBV7-8, the J gene TRBJ2-2; D gene unclear. Deletions cut 5 bases from V and 1 base from J, with 8 bases between. Germline V lookup: CDR1 SGHVS, CDR2 FQNEAQ. The CDR3 contains 14 residues. The CDR3 here is CASSESGNTGELFF. The CDR3 nucleotides are TGTGCCAGCAGCGAATCCGGGAACACCGGGGAGCTGTTTTTT.

The chain combines TRBV14 with TRBJ2-2, with TRBD2 identical over 7 bases. The V gene end was trimmed by 6 bases and the J gene end by 0 bases; junction bases not matched to a gene: 1. The CDR3 extends over 14 amino acids. Looked up from germline, CDR1 is SGHDN and CDR2 is FVKESK. The CDR3 region has the DNA TGTGCCAGCAGGGGGGGGACGAACACCGGGGAGCTGTTTTTT. It yields the protein CASRGGTNTGELFF.

The chain recombines TRBV28 with TRBJ1-6; TRBD1 matches at 7 bases. Per the germline V gene, CDR1 is MDHEN and CDR2 is SYDVKM. The CDR3 runs to 17 residues. Unmatched junction bases numbered 13, after V lost 5 bases and J lost 6 bases. CDR3: CASSLTGAQSRNSPLHF. CDR3 nucleotides: TGTGCCAGCAGTCTAACAGGGGCCCAAAGCCGTAATTCACCCCTCCACTTT.

The chain links TRBV5-1 to TRBJ2-5; no clear D. This CDR3 is built from 14 residues. Germline CDR1 SGHRS, CDR2 YFSETQ. V shed 0 bases and J shed 2 bases, with 8 bases lying between them. CDR3 amino acids: CASSLDTVQETQYF. The CDR3, as DNA: TGCGCCAGCAGCTTGGATACAGTACAAGAGACCCAGTACTTC.

The chain employs TRBV7-2 and TRBJ2-7, with TRBD1 identical over 8 bases. CDR1 and CDR2 from the germline V gene are SGHTA and FQGNSA. This CDR3 region has 15 residues. The V and J ends lost 4 bases and 4 bases, in that order; junction bases with no gene match: 9. The CDR3 sequence: CASSSPGTGGYEQYF. DNA for the CDR3: TGTGCCAGCAGCTCCCCCGGCACAGGGGGGTACGAGCAGTACTTC.

This clone was seen once. The V call is TRBV4-1, the J call TRBJ2-1, with D perhaps matching TRBD2 (6 bases). From germline, CDR1 is MGHRA and CDR2 YSYEKL. This CDR3 spans 14 amino acids. Trimming cost V 7 bases and J 1 base, with 11 bases left between them. The CDR3 loop reads CASKEGLSYNEQFF. CDR3 DNA sequence: TGCGCCAGCAAGGAGGGCCTATCCTACAATGAGCAGTTCTTC.

CDR3 bases: TGTGCTAGTGGTTTGCCCCTCCCTCACACCATATATTTT. Its translation is CASGLPLPHTIYF. The chain joins TRBV12-5 to TRBJ1-3; D gene uncertain. Germline CDR1 reads LGHNT; CDR2 reads FRNRAP. This CDR3 has 13 residues. V was cut by 2 bases and J by 8 bases, with 10 bases left in between.

The chain uses TRBV11-2 and TRBJ2-3; 14 bases are a match to TRBD2. This CDR3 region has 18 residues. Trimming at V came to 3 bases and at J to 5 bases, leaving 10 bases not matched to a gene. The germline V gene has CDR1 SGHAT and CDR2 FQNNGV. CDR3 loop: CASSLSGTSGRRRDTQYF. The CDR3 DNA is TGTGCCAGCAGCTTGAGTGGGACTAGCGGGAGACGTAGAGATACGCAGTATTTT.

This chain links TRBV30 with TRBJ2-7, with D perhaps matching TRBD1 (6 bases). V was pared by 2 bases and J by 6 bases, with 11 bases between. Germline V lookup: CDR1 GTSNPN, CDR2 SVGIG (reference sequence). This CDR3 region has 12 residues. CDR3 coding DNA: TGTGCCTGGAGTATCAGGGGTTCCGAGCAGTACTTC. Protein: CAWSIRGSEQYF. Supplemented by reference TRBV30 and TRBJ2-7, the full variable domain reads SQTIHQWPATLVQPVGSPLSLECTVEGTSNPNLYWYRQAAGRGLQLLFYSVGIGQISSEVPQNLSASRPQDRQFILSSKKLLLSDSGFYLCAWSIRGSEQYFGPGTRLTVT.

This sequence joins TRBV11-2 and TRBJ2-5; D might be TRBD2 (6 bases). The CDR3 runs to 16 residues. V was clipped by 4 bases and J by 5 bases, with 20 bases between them. CDR1 is SGHAT, CDR2 FQNNGV, per germline. CDR3 in DNA: TGTGCCAGCAGCTATCCGGCCCAAGTGGGGAGGGAGACCCAGTACTTC. Protein sequence: CASSYPAQVGRETQYF.